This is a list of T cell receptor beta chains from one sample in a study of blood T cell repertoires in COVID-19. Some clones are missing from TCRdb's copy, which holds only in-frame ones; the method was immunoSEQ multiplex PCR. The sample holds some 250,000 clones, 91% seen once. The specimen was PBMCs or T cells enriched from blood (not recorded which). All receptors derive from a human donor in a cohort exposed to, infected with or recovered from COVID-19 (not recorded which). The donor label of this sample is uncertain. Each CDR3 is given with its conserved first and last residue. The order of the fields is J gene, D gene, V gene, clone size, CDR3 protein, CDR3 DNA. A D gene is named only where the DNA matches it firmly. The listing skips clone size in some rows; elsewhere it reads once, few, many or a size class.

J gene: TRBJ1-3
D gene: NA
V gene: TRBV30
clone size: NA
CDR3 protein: CAWKLKGEGNTIYF
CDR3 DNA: TGTGCCTGGAAGCTTAAAGGAGAAGGAAACACCATATATTTT

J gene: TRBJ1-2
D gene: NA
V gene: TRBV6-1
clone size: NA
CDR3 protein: CASSEAQETVYGYTF
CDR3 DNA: TGTGCCAGCAGTGAAGCCCAAGAGACAGTCTATGGCTACACCTTC

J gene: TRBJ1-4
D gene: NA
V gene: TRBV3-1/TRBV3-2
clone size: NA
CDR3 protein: CASSQGRLAVATNEKLFF
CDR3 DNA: TGTGCCAGCAGCCAGGGTAGACTAGCCGTTGCAACTAATGAAAAACTGTTTTTT

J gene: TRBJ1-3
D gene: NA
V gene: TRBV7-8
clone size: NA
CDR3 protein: CASSLGLSGNTIYF
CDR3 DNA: TGTGCCAGCAGCTTAGGACTCTCTGGAAACACCATATATTTT

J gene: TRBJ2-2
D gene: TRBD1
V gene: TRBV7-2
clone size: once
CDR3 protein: CASSSDRGRNGELFF
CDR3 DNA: TGTGCCAGCAGCTCGGACAGGGGTCGGAACGGGGAGCTGTTTTTT

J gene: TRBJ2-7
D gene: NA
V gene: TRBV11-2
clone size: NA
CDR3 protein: CASSLDVETYEQYF
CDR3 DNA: TGTGCCAGCAGCTTAGATGTCGAGACATACGAGCAGTACTTC

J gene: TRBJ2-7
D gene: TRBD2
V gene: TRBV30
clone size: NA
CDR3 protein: CAWTSGGSYEQYF
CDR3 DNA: TGTGCCTGGACCTCGGGGGGATCCTACGAGCAGTACTTC

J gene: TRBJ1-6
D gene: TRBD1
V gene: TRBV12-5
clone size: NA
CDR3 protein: CASGRPGTGSGYNSPLHF
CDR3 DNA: TGTGCTAGTGGTCGTCCCGGGACAGGGAGTGGCTATAATTCACCCCTCCACTTT

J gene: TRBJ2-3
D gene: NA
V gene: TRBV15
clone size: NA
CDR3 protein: CATSRTNSLTDTQYF
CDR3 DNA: TGTGCCACCAGCAGAACTAACTCCTTAACAGATACGCAGTATTTT

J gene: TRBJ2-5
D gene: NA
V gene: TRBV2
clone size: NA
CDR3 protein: CASSGDSGREETQYF
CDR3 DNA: TGTGCCAGCAGTGGGGATTCGGGGAGAGAAGAGACCCAGTACTTC

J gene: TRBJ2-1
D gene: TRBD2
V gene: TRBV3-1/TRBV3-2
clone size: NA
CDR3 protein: CASSQGRGGGNEQFF
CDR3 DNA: TGTGCCAGCAGCCAAGGGCGGGGGGGCGGAAATGAGCAGTTCTTC

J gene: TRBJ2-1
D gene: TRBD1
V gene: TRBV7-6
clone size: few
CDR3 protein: CASSPTGGQTQVHNEQFF
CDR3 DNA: TGTGCCAGCAGCCCTACAGGGGGACAAACTCAGGTCCACAATGAGCAGTTCTTC

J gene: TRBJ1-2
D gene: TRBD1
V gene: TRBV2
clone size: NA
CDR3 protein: CASMRDRGPPLYGYTF
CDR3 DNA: TGTGCCAGCATGAGGGACAGGGGTCCTCCTCTTTATGGCTACACCTTC

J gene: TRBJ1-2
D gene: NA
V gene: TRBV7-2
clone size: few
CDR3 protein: CASSLARGRGGKNGYTF
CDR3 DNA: TGTGCCAGCAGCTTAGCGAGGGGCAGGGGTGGGAAGAATGGCTACACCTTC

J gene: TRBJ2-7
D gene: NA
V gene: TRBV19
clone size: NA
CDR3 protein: CASSTSGGYEQYF
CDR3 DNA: TGTGCCAGTAGTACCTCCGGGGGTTACGAGCAGTACTTC

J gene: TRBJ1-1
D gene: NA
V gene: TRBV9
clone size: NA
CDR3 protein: CASSADGVNTEAFF
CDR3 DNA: TGTGCCAGCAGCGCCGACGGGGTGAACACTGAAGCTTTCTTT

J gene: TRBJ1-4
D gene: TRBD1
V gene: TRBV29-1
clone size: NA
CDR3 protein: CSALGTGDEKLFF
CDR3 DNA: TGCAGCGCCCTCGGGACAGGGGATGAAAAACTGTTTTTT

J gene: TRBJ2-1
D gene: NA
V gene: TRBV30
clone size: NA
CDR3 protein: CAWSGDTYSYNEQFF
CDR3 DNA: TGTGCCTGGAGTGGGGACACATACTCCTACAATGAGCAGTTCTTC

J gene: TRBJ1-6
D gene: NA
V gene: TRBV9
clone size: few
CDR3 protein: CASSVATEDNSPLHF
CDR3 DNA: TGTGCCAGCAGCGTAGCGACGGAGGATAATTCACCCCTCCACTTT

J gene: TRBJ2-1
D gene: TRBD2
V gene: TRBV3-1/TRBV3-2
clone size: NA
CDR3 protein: CASSLGGRMGYNEQFF
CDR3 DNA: TGTGCCAGCAGCCTGGGAGGGCGGATGGGCTACAATGAGCAGTTCTTC

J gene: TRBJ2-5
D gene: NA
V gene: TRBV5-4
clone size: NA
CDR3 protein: CASSPQLEGRETQYF
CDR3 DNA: TGTGCCAGCAGCCCCCAACTAGAAGGGAGGGAGACCCAGTACTTC

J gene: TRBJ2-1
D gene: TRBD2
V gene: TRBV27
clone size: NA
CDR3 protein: CASSPSGGYNEQFF
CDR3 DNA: TGTGCCAGCAGTCCTAGCGGGGGGTACAATGAGCAGTTCTTC

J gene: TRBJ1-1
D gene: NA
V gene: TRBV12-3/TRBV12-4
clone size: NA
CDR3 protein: CASRLQGNEAFF
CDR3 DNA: TGTGCCAGCAGACTACAGGGAAATGAAGCTTTCTTT

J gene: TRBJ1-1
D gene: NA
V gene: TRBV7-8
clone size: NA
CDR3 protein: CASSLGGGYTEAFF
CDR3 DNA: TGTGCCAGCAGCTTAGGAGGGGGATACACTGAAGCTTTCTTT

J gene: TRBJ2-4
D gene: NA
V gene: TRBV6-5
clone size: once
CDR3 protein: CASTLQGEVNIQYF
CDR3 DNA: TGTGCCAGCACTCTTCAGGGCGAGGTAAACATTCAGTACTTC

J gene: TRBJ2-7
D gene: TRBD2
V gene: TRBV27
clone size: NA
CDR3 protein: CASRGVRSGATYEQYF
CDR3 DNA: TGTGCCAGCCGAGGGGTTCGCAGCGGGGCTACCTACGAGCAGTACTTC

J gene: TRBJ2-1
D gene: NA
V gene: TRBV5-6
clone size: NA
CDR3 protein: CASSGTGREQFF
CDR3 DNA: TGTGCCAGCAGCGGGACTGGACGAGAGCAGTTCTTC

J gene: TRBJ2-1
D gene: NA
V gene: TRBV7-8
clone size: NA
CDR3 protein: CASSSPDRSYNEQFF
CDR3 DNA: TGTGCCAGCAGCTCACCCGACAGGTCCTACAATGAGCAGTTCTTC

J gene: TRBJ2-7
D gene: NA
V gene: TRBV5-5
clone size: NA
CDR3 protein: CASSLGQTLYEQYF
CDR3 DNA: TGTGCCAGCAGCCTGGGGCAGACACTCTACGAGCAGTACTTC

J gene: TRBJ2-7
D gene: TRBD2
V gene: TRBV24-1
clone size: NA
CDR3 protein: CATSDETAGGLDEQYF
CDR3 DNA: TGTGCCACCAGTGATGAGACCGCGGGGGGGCTTGACGAGCAGTACTTC

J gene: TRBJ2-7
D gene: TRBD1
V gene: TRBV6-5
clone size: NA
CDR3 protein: CASGRTGEVHEQYF
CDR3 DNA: TGTGCCAGCGGACGGACAGGGGAGGTCCACGAGCAGTACTTC

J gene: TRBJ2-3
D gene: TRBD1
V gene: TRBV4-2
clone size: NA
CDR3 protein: CASSQDHRGFSLTTDTQYF
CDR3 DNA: TGTGCCAGCAGCCAAGATCACAGGGGGTTTTCCCTGACCACAGATACGCAGTATTTT

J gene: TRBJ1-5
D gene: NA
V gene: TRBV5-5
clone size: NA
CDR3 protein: CASSLESVFSNQPQHF
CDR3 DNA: TGTGCCAGCAGCTTGGAGTCGGTTTTTAGCAATCAGCCCCAGCATTTT

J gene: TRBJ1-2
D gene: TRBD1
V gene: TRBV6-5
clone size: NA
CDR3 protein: CASSPTGGNYGYTF
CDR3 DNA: TGTGCCAGCAGCCCGACAGGGGGCAACTATGGCTACACCTTC

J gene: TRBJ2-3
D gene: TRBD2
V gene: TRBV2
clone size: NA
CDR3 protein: CASSEAQGLAGGTDTQYF
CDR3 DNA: TGTGCCAGCAGTGAAGCGCAAGGACTAGCGGGGGGCACAGATACGCAGTATTTT

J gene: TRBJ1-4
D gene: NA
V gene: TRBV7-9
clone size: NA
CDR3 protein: CASSWEGGLNEKLFF
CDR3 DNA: TGTGCCAGCAGTTGGGAAGGGGGTCTTAATGAAAAACTGTTTTTT

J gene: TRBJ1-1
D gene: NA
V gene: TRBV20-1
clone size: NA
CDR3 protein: CSAFSFEAFF
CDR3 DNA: TGCAGTGCTTTTAGTTTTGAAGCTTTCTTT

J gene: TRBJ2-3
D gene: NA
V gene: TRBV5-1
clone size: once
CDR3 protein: CASSWGHEESTQYF
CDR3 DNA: TGCGCCAGCAGCTGGGGCCACGAGGAGAGTACGCAGTATTTT

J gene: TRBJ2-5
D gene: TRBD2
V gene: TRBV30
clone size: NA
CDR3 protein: CAWSEGLAPETQYF
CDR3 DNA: TGTGCCTGGAGTGAAGGACTAGCGCCAGAGACCCAGTACTTC

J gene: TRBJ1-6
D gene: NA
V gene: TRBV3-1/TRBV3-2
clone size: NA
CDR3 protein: CASSQWGRGSYNSPLHF
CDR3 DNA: TGTGCCAGCAGCCAATGGGGGCGAGGGTCCTATAATTCACCCCTCCACTTT

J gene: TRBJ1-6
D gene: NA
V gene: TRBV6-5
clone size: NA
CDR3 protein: CAGTRQKHSPLHF
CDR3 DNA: TGTGCCGGAACGAGACAGAAGCATTCACCCCTCCACTTT

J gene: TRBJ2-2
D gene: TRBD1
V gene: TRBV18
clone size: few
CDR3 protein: CASSRGTGMGTGELFF
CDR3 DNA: TGTGCCAGCTCACGCGGGACAGGGATGGGCACCGGGGAGCTGTTTTTT

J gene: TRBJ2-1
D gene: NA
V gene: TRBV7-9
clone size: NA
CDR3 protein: CASSLVEGTNYNEQFF
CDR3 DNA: TGTGCCAGCAGCTTAGTAGAGGGGACAAACTACAATGAGCAGTTCTTC